The clone carrying this TCR beta chain has a handful of counts. Unique molecular identifiers were incorporated during preparation of the TCRbeta library. Via MiXCR, TCRdb re-called the PCR reads, giving one row per CDR3 protein. The data contain over 550,000 distinct CDR3 sequences, roughly a tenth of them singletons. These data come from a study of T-cell reconstitution after alpha-beta-depleted transplantation in children. CDR3 length: 17 residues. Deletions cut 1 base from V and 0 bases from J, with 11 bases between. The germline CDR1 and CDR2 sequences are KGHDR and SFDVKD. The chain combines TRBV24-1 with TRBJ2-2; D may be TRBD1 or TRBD2 (5 bases each). This TCR was sampled from a human donor who donated a stem cell graft to a child with acute myeloid leukemia. Here the sequenced sample was PBMCs from the stem cell graft donor, taken from the stem cell graft. The CDR3 reads CATSDFSPGPNTGELFF. The DNA of the CDR3 is TGTGCCACCAGTGATTTTAGCCCGGGACCGAACACCGGGGAGCTGTTTTTT.